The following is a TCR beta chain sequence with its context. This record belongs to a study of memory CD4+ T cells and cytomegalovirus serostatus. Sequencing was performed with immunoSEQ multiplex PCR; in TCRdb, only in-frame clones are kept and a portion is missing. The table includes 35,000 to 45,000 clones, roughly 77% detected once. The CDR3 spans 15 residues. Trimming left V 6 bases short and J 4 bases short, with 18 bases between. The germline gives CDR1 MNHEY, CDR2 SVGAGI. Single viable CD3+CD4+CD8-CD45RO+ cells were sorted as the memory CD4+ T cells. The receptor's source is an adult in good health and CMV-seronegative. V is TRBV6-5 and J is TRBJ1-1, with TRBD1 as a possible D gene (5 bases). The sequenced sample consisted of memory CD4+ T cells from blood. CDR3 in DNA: TGTGCCAGCAGAAGTGATGACAGATTTGGCACTGAAGCTTTCTTT. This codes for CASRSDDRFGTEAFF.